This TCR beta chain was found in a study of blood T cell repertoires in COVID-19. Across the whole study: Samples came from the United States, Italy and Spain, spanning acute and convalescent COVID-19. Sources were T cells, B-cell-depleted T cells, or PBMCs; the material itself was cDNA or gDNA.

Method: immunoSEQ multiplex PCR; TCRdb's copy keeps in-frame clones and lacks some. The sample shows hundreds of thousands of clones, over 75% of them seen only once. Seattle's enrolled individuals joined amid active infection and were then monitored longitudinally. This TCR came from a middle-aged man with COVID-19, enrolled during active disease. The sample taken for sequencing was peripheral blood.

The CDR3 loop is CASSPYRGGVEKLFF. CDR3 bases: TGTGCCAGCAGCCCCTACAGGGGCGGTGTTGAAAAACTGTTTTTT. The J gene is TRBJ1-4, the V gene TRBV27; TRBD1 aligns across 7 bases. V trimming: 6 bases; J trimming: 7 bases; junction bases outside the gene matches: 11. The germline gives CDR1 MNHEY, CDR2 SMNVEV (reference sequence). The CDR3 length is 15 residues.